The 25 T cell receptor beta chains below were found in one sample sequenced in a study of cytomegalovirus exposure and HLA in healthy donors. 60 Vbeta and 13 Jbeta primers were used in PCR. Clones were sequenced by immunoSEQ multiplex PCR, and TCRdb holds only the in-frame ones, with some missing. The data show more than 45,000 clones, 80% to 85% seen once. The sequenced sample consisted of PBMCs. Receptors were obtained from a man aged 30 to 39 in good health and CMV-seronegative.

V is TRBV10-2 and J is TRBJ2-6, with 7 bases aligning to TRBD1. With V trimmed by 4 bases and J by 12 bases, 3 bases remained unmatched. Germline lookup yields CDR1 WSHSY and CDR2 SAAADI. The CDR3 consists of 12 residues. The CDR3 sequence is CASSGQGSVLTF. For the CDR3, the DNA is TGCGCCAGCAGTGGACAGGGCAGCGTCCTGACTTTC.

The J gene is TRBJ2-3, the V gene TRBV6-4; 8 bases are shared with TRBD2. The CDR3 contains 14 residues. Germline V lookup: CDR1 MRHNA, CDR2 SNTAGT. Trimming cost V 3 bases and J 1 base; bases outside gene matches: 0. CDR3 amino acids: CASSERGGTDTQYF. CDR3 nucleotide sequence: TGTGCCAGCAGTGAGCGGGGGGGCACAGATACGCAGTATTTT.

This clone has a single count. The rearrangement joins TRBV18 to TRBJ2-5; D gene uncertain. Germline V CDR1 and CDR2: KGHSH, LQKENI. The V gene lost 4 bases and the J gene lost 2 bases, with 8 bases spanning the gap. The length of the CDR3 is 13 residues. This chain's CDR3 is CASSLGLQETQYF. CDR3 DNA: TGTGCCAGCTCACTCGGGTTACAAGAGACCCAGTACTTC. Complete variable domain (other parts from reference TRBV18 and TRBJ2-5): NAGVMQNPRHLVRRRGQEARLRCSPMKGHSHVYWYRQLPEEGLKFMVYLQKENIIDESGMPKERFSAEFPKEGPSILRIQQVVRGDSAAYFCASSLGLQETQYFGPGTRLLVL.

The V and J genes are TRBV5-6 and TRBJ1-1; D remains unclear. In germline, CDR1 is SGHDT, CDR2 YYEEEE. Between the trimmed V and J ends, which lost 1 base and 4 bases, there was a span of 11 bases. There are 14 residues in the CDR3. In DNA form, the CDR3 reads TGTGCCAGCAGCTTGCGAGGGCAGGTCACTGAAGCTTTCTTT. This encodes CASSLRGQVTEAFF.

CDR3 bases: TGCAGCGTCGCGAGGGGGGGAGGCTACACCTTC. It is translated as CSVARGGGYTF. V and J are TRBV29-1 and TRBJ1-2; D possibly corresponds to TRBD1 (6 bases). Germline CDR1 reads SQVTM; CDR2 reads ANQGSEA. With 6 bases removed from V and 8 bases from J, the gap between germline ends came to 13 bases. The CDR3 length is 11 residues.

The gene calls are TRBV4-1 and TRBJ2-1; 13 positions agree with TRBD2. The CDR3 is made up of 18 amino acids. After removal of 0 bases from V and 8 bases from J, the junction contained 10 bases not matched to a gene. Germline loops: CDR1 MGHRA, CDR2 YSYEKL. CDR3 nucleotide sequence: TGCGCCAGCAGCCAAGAACAACTAGCGGGAGGGGCCCGGGATGAGCAGTTCTTC. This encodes CASSQEQLAGGARDEQFF.

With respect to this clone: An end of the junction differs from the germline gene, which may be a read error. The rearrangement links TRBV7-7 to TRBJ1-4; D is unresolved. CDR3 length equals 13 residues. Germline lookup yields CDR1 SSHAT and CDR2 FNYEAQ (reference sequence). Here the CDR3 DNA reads TGTGCTAGCAGCTTAGCCTATAATGAAAAACTGTTTTTT. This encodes CASSLAYNEKLFF.

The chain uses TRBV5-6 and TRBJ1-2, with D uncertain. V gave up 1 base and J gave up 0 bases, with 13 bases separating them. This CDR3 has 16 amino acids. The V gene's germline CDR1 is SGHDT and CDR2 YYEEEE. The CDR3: CASSLWRGSSNYGYTF. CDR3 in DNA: TGTGCCAGCAGCTTGTGGCGCGGCAGCTCTAACTATGGCTACACCTTC.

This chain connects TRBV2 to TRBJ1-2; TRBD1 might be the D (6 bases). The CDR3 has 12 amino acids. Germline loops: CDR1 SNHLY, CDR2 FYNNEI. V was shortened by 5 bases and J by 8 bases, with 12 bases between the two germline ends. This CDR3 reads CASSLQGWGYTF. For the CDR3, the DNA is TGTGCCAGCAGTCTACAGGGATGGGGCTACACCTTC. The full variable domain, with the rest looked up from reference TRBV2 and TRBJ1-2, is EPEVTQTPSHQVTQMGQEVILRCVPISNHLYFYWYRQILGQKVEFLVSFYNNEISEKSEIFDDQFSVERPDGSNFTLKIRSTKLEDSAMYFCASSLQGWGYTFGSGTRLTVV.

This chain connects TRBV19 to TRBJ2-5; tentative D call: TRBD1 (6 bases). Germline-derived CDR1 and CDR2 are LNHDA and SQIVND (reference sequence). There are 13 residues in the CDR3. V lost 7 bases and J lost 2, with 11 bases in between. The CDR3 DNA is TGTGCCAGTAATACGGACAGTCAAGAGACCCAGTACTTC. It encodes CASNTDSQETQYF. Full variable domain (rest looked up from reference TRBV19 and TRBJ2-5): DGGITQSPKYLFRKEGQNVTLSCEQNLNHDAMYWYRQDPGQGLRLIYYSQIVNDFQKGDIAEGYSVSREKKESFPLTVTSAQKNPTAFYLCASNTDSQETQYFGPGTRLLVL.

The CDR3 loop is CASSFGQTYNEQFF. CDR3 DNA sequence: TGCGCCAGCAGCTTTGGACAGACCTACAATGAGCAGTTCTTC. The chain links TRBV5-1 to TRBJ2-1; weak D call: TRBD1 (6 bases). Trimming left V 2 bases short and J 2 bases short, with 8 bases between. The CDR3 sequence is 14 residues long. Germline V gene sequence: CDR1 SGHRS, CDR2 YFSETQ.

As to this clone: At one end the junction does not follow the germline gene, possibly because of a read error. Here the CDR3 DNA reads TGTGCCAGCAGCTTGTCCCATAACTCCTACGGGCAGTACTTC. Protein sequence: CASSLSHNSYGQYF. The rearrangement joins TRBV5-6 to TRBJ2-7, with D unresolved. The CDR3 sequence is 14 residues long. Per the germline V gene, CDR1 is SGHDT and CDR2 is YYEEEE.

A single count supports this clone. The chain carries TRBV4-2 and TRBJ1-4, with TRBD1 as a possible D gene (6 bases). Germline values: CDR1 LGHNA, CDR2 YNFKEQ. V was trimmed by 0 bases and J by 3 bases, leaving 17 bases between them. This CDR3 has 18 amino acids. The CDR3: CASSQDIHRVGSNEKLFF. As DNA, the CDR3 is TGTGCCAGCAGCCAAGACATCCACAGGGTCGGATCTAATGAAAAACTGTTTTTT.

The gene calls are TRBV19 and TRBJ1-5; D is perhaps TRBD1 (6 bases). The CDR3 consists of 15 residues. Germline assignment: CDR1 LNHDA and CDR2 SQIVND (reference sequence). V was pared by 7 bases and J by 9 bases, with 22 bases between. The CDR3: CASTLDSQVLAPQHF. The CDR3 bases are TGTGCCAGTACCTTGGACAGTCAAGTTCTCGCGCCCCAGCATTTT.

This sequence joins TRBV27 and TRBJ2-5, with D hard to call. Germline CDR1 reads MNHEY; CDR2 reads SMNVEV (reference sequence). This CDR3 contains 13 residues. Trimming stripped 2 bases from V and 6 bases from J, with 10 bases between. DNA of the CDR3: TGTGCCAGCAGTTTAGAGCACGATCAGACCCAGTACTTC. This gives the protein CASSLEHDQTQYF.

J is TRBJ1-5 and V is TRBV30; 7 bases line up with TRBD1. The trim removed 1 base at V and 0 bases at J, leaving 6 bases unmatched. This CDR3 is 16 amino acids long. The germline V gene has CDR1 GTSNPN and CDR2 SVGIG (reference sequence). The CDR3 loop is CAWSAGTAYSNQPQHF. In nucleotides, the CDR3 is TGTGCCTGGAGTGCCGGGACAGCGTATAGCAATCAGCCCCAGCATTTT.

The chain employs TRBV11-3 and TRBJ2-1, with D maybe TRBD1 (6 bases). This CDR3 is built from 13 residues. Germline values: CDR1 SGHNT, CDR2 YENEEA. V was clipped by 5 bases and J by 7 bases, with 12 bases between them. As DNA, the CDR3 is TGTGCCAGCAGCCCACAGGGAAGGAATGAGCAGTTCTTC. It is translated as CASSPQGRNEQFF.

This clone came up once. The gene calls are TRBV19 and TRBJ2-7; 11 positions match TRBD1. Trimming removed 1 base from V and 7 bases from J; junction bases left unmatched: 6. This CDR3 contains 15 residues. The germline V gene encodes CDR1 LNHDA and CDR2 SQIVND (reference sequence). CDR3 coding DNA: TGTGCCAGTAGTATAGTAGGACAGGGGGCGTCAGAGCAGTACTTC. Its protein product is CASSIVGQGASEQYF.

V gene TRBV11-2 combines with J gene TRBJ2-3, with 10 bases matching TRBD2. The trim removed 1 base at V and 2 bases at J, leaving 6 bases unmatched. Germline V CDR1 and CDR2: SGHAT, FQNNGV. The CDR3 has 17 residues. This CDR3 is CASSLVWLAGATDTQYF. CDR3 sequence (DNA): TGTGCCAGCAGCTTAGTATGGCTAGCGGGGGCCACAGATACGCAGTATTTT.

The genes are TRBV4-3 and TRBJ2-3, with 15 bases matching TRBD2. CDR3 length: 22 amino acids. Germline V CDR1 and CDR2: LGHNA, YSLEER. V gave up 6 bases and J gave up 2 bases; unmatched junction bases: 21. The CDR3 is CASSERGLAGGRSGIATDTQYF. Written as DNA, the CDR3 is TGCGCCAGCAGTGAACGAGGACTAGCGGGGGGGCGGAGCGGGATTGCCACAGATACGCAGTATTTT.

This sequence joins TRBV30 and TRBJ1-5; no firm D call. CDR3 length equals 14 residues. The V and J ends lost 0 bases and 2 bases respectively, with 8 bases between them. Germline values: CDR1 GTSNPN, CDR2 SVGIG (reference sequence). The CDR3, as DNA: TGTGCCTGGAGTGTGCGTGTTGGCAATCAGCCCCAGCATTTT. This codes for CAWSVRVGNQPQHF.

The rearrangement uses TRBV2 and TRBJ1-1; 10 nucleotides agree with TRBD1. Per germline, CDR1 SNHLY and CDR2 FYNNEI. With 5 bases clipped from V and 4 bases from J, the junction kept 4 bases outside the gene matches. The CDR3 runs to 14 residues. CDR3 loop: CASSLTGGFTEAFF. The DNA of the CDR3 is TGTGCCAGCAGTTTGACAGGGGGCTTCACTGAAGCTTTCTTT.

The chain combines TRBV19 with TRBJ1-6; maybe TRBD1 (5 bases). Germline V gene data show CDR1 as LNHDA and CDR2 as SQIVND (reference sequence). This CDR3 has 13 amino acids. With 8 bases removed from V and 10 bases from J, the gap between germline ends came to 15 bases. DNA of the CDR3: TGTGCCAGTCAAAATACAGGTCGCTCACCCCTCCACTTT. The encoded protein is CASQNTGRSPLHF.

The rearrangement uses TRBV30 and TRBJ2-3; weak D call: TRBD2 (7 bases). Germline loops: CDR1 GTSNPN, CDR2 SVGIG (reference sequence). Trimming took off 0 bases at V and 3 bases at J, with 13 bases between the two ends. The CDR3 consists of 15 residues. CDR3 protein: CAWSVAGAGTDTQYF. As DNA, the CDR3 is TGTGCCTGGAGTGTGGCGGGGGCGGGGACAGATACGCAGTATTTT.

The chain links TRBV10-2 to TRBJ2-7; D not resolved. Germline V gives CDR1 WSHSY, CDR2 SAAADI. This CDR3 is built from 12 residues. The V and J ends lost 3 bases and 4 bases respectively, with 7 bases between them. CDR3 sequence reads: CASSDPLYEQYF. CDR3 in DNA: TGCGCCAGCAGTGACCCCCTTTACGAGCAGTACTTC.